The T cell receptor beta chain under discussion was sequenced for a study of Tregs in tolerant kidney transplant recipients (dated by TCRdb to the late 2010s). Background for the entire study: The transplants used related donors along with nonmyeloablative bone marrow transplantation, and in the human trials mixed chimerism was transient. The study applied TCRbeta sequencing to find donor-specific regulatory T cells before combined kidney and bone marrow transplantation and then followed those same cells after transplant. On the study overall, not on this receptor specifically: In tolerant patients, the expansion of donor-specific Tregs was greater than global Treg expansion, suggesting that the expansion was antigen-driven rather than nonspecific. Although technical replication error seemed to be minimal, the question of biological reproducibility was not addressed directly. Expanding Tregs with activated donor B cells appeared to identify the most biologically relevant and donor-specific TCRbeta repertoire. Because the PCR primers were changed over time for some patients, nucleotide-level comparison could not be performed across the samples from those patients. Because only a small number of patients were included, the study had limitations, and the results will need to be validated in larger populations as well as under other immunosuppression protocols.

Genomic DNA was extracted from sorted cells with the QIAGEN DNeasy Blood and Tissue Kit for TCRbeta CDR3 sequencing. High-throughput TCRbeta CDR3 sequencing, which included PCR amplification with bias correction and internal controls, was done commercially through immunoSEQ. The study's processing was this. Unique productive TCRbeta sequences were defined by CDR3 nucleotide sequence where primers matched, otherwise by CDR3 amino acid sequence with Vbeta and Jbeta genes. Sorting error was corrected by removing sequences shared between sorted populations at a frequency ratio of 2:1 or less, and the remaining shared sequences were assigned to the higher population. Sequences were defined as donor-reactive when expanded at least 5-fold in CFSE-low cells versus unstimulated cells and present at a frequency of at least 0.01% in CFSE-low cells. Repertoire divergence was quantified by Jensen-Shannon divergence using the top 100 TCRbeta sequences ranked by frequency. For any sample with multiple sequencing runs, sorting error was corrected in each run separately before the runs were pooled. As stored in TCRdb, this immuneACCESS dataset retains in-frame rearrangements with V and J assigned. A fraction of the clones does not appear; measured against another copy, unresolved V genes explain less than half of the discrepancy, and the remainder lacks a known reason. That table gives V, J and clone size, and the DNA gave D and trimming. The sample profile shows fewer than 65,000 clones; around 85% of them were found once. The ten biggest clones cover under 2.5% of the sample.

Sample time point, as interpreted from the label and publication: blood sample drawn before combined kidney and bone marrow transplant. Thawed PBMCs were FACS-sorted into unstimulated Tregs (CD4+CD25+CD127-), CD4+ non-Tregs (CD4+CD25-), CD4 cells and CD8 cells. Thawed PBMCs were rested overnight at 37 degrees C with 150 to 200 IU/ml IL-2 before Treg sorting. 4 combined kidney and bone marrow transplant recipients from the ITN036ST trial were included as patients, and samples were available only from these trial subjects. Healthy control blood was separated into PBMCs by Ficoll density gradient and cryopreserved, and patient PBMCs were collected both before and after transplant. Clipping removes 2 bases from V and 6 bases from J, with 10 as the unmatched junction base count. The CDR3 runs 15 residues from the cysteine to the phenylalanine. This entry keeps only the CDR3 DNA: 45 bases, framed from base 1. Via the germline V gene, CDR1 is SGHVS and CDR2 FQNEAQ.

In the case of this clone: What antigen it recognizes has not been identified. No base quality information exists; no much larger clone differs at one position.

The source material was Tregs from blood, sampled before the transplant. The rearrangement combines TRBV7-8 with TRBJ2-7; the central 7 bases match TRBD2. This sequence originates from a human donor who received a combined kidney and bone marrow transplant. The CDR3 is CASSLSPRLAREQYF. The sequence in DNA is TGTGCCAGCAGCTTAAGTCCGAGACTAGCCCGCGAGCAGTACTTC. Where the CDR3 stops, the reference TRBV7-8 and TRBJ2-7 genes take over; the full variable domain is GAGVSQSPRYKVAKRGQDVALRCDPISGHVSLFWYQQALGQGPEFLTYFQNEAQLDKSGLPSDRFFAERPEGSVSTLKIQRTQQEDSAVYLCASSLSPRLAREQYFGPGTRLTVT.